This TCR beta chain is from a study of T-cell memory formation after mild COVID-19. Study overall: Most TCR clusters belonged to a single donor. General study results and limits: Clones which contracted sat mainly in CM and EM if CD4+, and in EMRA if CD8+.

Points on this clonotype: The target antigen is unknown.

Per germline, CDR1 DFQATT and CDR2 SNEGSKA (reference sequence). The ends were cut back, 0 bases at V and 4 bases at J, with 7 bases in the middle. The CDR3 length is 14 residues. 5'RACE, which relied on constant-segment primers, yielded TCR alpha and TCR beta cDNA libraries carrying sample barcodes and UMIs. In TCRdb, the 5' RACE reads were re-called with MiXCR into one record per CDR3 protein. There are around 210,000 distinct CDR3 sequences in the sample; 7.5% to 10% occur only once, and 3.5% lies in the top ten. The J gene is TRBJ2-6, the V gene TRBV20-1; D is unclear. The TCR originated in a man between 18 and 35 years old who had mild COVID-19 (a few samples of this study predate the infection). Cell type and time point are not known. The sample was PBMCs or a T cell subset sorted from them (not recorded which). In DNA form, the CDR3 reads TGCAGTGCTAGAGATCGGAACGGGGCCAACGTCCTGACTTTC. As protein: CSARDRNGANVLTF.